This T cell receptor (beta chain) was observed in a study of beta chain features in type 1 diabetes. As for the study in general: Sorted cell examination encompassed approximately 110 million cells across all samples.

Study findings and constraints: All four CD4+ subsets from Type 1 diabetes patients carried moderately but significantly shorter TCRB CDR3s. Patients with type 1 diabetes carried fewer insertions and had more deletions at their VDJ junctions.

A remark on this clone: Its target is unknown.

Via the markers CD45RO/CCR7/CD25/CD127/CD95/CD27, stem cell-like memory, regulatory, central memory and naive CD4+ cells were sorted. CDR1 is SGHTA and CDR2 is FQGNSA in the germline V gene. This CDR3 spans 16 amino acids. Trimming took 4 bases from V and 4 from J; bases not matched to a gene: 8. What was sequenced were expressed TCRB transcripts, since all of the isolated RNA had been reverse transcribed. About 3.57 million reads per sample were averaged for naive, central memory and regulatory samples. TCRdb keeps only in-frame clones here, not all; method: immunoSEQ multiplex PCR. The sample has around 280,000 clones, 15% seen once.

Sequenced: naive CD4+ T cells from blood. This receptor was identified in a man aged 18-30 years with type 1 diabetes. The chain links TRBV7-2 to TRBJ2-5; 11 bases are shared with TRBD2. The CDR3 coding sequence is TGTGCCAGCAGCTCCGTTAGCGGGGGGGCGCGAGAGACCCAGTACTTC. Encoded protein: CASSSVSGGARETQYF.